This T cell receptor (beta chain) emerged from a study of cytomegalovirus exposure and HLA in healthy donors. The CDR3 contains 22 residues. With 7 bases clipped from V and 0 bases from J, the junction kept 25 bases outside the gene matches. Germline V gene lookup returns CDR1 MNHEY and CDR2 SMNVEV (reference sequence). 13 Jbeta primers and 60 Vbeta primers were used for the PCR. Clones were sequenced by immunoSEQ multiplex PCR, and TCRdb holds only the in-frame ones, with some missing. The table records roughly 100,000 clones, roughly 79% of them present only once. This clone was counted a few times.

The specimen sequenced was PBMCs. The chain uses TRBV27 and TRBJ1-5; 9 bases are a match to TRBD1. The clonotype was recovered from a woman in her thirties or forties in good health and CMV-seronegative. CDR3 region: CASNESVGSVGTGRYSNQPQHF. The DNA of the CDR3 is TGTGCCAGCAACGAAAGTGTCGGAAGTGTCGGGACAGGGCGATATAGCAATCAGCCCCAGCATTTT.